This TCR beta chain was documented in a study of T cell responses to AZD1222 COVID-19 vaccine. Study-level findings and limits: Repertoire sampling occurred only after the peak T cell response.

The data were produced by immunoSEQ multiplex PCR, yet TCRdb's version contains in-frame clones alone and is incomplete. This sample yields 99,000 or so clones, of which approximately 90% are seen a single time; roughly 9.2% belongs to the top ten. Remarks on this clone: What it recognizes is unknown.

V was trimmed by 4 bases and J by 4 bases, leaving 11 bases between them. The germline gives CDR1 SGDLS, CDR2 YYNGEE. This CDR3 has 14 amino acids. The chain is built from TRBV9 and TRBJ2-2; D not resolved. The sequence derives from an adult in good health. The sequencing used peripheral blood, collected on day 0 of AZD1222 vaccination. For the CDR3, the DNA is TGTGCCAGCAGCAAAAAACAGTTCACCGGGGAGCTGTTTTTT. Translated: CASSKKQFTGELFF.